This TCR beta chain was observed in a study of PD-1 blockade in classical Hodgkin lymphoma. Time point here: cycle 4 day 1 (C4D1), after 6 weeks of nivolumab. No patient escaped relapse after autologous stem cell transplantation, and brentuximab vedotin exposure varied. Trimming took 5 bases from V and 5 from J; bases not matched to a gene: 9. CDR3 length: 15 amino acids. The germline CDR1 and CDR2 sequences are SGHTA and FQGNSA. This clone was picked up one time. Assay: immunoSEQ multiplex PCR; the TCRdb copy retains only in-frame clones and omits some. The sample has over 20,000 clones, 70% to 80% seen once.

The chain couples TRBV7-2 to TRBJ2-3, with 8 bases lining up with TRBD2. The receptor's source is a human donor with classical Hodgkin lymphoma. The specimen comprised peripheral blood mononuclear cells (PBMCs), sampled before the fourth cycle of nivolumab. The CDR3 region is CASSDIRGGGDTQYF. The CDR3 nucleotides read TGTGCCAGCAGCGATATCCGGGGGGGAGGAGATACGCAGTATTTT.